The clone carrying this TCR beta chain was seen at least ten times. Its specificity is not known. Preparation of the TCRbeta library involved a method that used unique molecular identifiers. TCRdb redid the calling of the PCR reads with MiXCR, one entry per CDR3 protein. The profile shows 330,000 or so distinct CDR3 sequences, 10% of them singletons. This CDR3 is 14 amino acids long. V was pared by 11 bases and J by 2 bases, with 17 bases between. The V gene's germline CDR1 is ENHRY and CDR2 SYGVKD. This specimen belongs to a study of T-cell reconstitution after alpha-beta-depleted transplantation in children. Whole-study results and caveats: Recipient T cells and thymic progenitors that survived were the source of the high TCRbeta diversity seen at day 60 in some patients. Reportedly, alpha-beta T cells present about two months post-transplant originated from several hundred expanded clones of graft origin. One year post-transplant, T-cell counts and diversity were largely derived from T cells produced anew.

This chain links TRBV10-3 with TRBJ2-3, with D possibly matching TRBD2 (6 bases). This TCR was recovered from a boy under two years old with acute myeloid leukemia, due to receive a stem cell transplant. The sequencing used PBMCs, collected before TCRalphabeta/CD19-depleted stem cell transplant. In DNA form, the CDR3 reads TGTGCCGTCCGACTAGATCCTCACACAGATACGCAGTATTTT. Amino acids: CAVRLDPHTDTQYF.